This record covers a single T cell receptor beta chain. Its antigen is undetermined. This record belongs to a study of cytomegalovirus exposure and HLA in healthy donors. Overall study findings and caveats: The study labeled 150 or so TCR beta chains cytomegalovirus-associated.

Using immunoSEQ multiplex PCR, the repertoire was profiled, and TCRdb retains in-frame clones only, with some absent. Here the sample spans 150,000 to 200,000 clones, roughly 86% being singletons. The V end lost 5 bases, the J end lost 10 bases, and 15 bases lay between the germline ends. Germline V CDR1 and CDR2: MNHEY, SMNVEV (reference sequence). This CDR3 contains 13 residues. The sequenced sample was PBMCs. This clonotype originated in a man younger than 35 in good health and CMV-seropositive. The V gene is TRBV27, the J gene TRBJ2-4; possibly TRBD1 for D (5 bases). CDR3 nucleotide sequence: TGTGCCAGCAGTACAGACCCCAGGGAAATTCAGTACTTC. It codes for CASSTDPREIQYF.